These 8 T cell receptor beta chains came from one sample sequenced in a study of control samples from healthy donors and cancer patients. Clones were sequenced by immunoSEQ multiplex PCR, and TCRdb holds only the in-frame ones, with some missing. The sample lists over 150,000 clones; roughly 93% were seen once. The material sequenced was blood. These receptors all come from a man younger than 35 in good health.

A few counts support this clone. The chain recombines TRBV18 with TRBJ2-1; 11 bases align to TRBD1. CDR1 KGHSH and CDR2 LQKENI come from the germline V gene. J lost 8 bases, V lost 1 base, and 4 bases had no gene match. The CDR3 length is 15 residues. CDR3 coding DNA: TGTGCCAGCTCACCACAGGGACAGGGGGTGCATGAGCAGTTCTTC. Amino acids: CASSPQGQGVHEQFF. Together with reference TRBV18 and TRBJ2-1, the CDR3 gives the full variable domain: NAGVMQNPRHLVRRRGQEARLRCSPMKGHSHVYWYRQLPEEGLKFMVYLQKENIIDESGMPKERFSAEFPKEGPSILRIQQVVRGDSAAYFCASSPQGQGVHEQFFGPGTRLTVL.

This chain links TRBV7-2 with TRBJ1-1, with D perhaps TRBD1 (6 bases). V lost 5 bases to trimming and J lost 4 bases, with 14 bases between them. The germline V gene encodes CDR1 SGHTA and CDR2 FQGNSA. The CDR3 spans 14 residues. This CDR3 reads CASSPTRTATEAFF. Written as DNA, the CDR3 is TGTGCCAGCAGCCCAACCCGGACAGCCACTGAAGCTTTCTTT.

Turning to this clone: Within the sample, other DNA sequences also encode this same CDR3. V and J are TRBV5-1 and TRBJ2-3; D unclear. Germline V gene lookup returns CDR1 SGHRS and CDR2 YFSETQ. This CDR3 has 13 residues. Trimming cost V 0 bases and J 3 bases, with 5 bases left between them. CDR3 sequence: CASSLGGTDTQYF. The CDR3 DNA follows: TGCGCCAGCAGCTTGGGTGGGACAGATACGCAGTATTTT.

The CDR3 nucleotides are TGTGCCAGCAGCTCGGACAGCCCCTCTGGGGCCAACGTCCTGACTTTC. It codes for CASSSDSPSGANVLTF. The chain carries TRBV5-4 and TRBJ2-6, with D maybe TRBD1 (6 bases). The CDR3 extends over 16 amino acids. Germline V gene sequence: CDR1 SGHNT, CDR2 YYREEE (reference sequence). V was trimmed by 3 bases and J by 0 bases, leaving 10 bases between them.

This chain uses TRBV3-1 (or the pseudogene TRBV3-2) with TRBJ1-3, with D maybe TRBD1 (5 bases). V gave up 2 bases and J gave up 4 bases, with 12 bases separating them. CDR1 is LGHDT, CDR2 YNNKEL, per germline (reference sequence). This CDR3 comprises 15 residues. This chain's CDR3 is CASSQQGAVGNTIYF. CDR3 bases: TGTGCCAGCAGCCAACAGGGTGCGGTCGGAAACACCATATATTTT.

This clone was seen a single time. The rearrangement links TRBV4-1 to TRBJ2-7, with unresolved D. Deletions cut 1 base from V and 1 base from J, with 8 bases between. The length of the CDR3 is 14 residues. Germline CDR1 MGHRA, CDR2 YSYEKL. Written as DNA, the CDR3 is TGCGCCAGCAGCCAAGTACCGTCTTCCTACGAGCAGTACTTC. Its protein is CASSQVPSSYEQYF.

The chain employs TRBV24-1 and TRBJ2-7; D is possibly TRBD1 (5 bases). The CDR3 is made up of 14 amino acids. Germline CDR1 is KGHDR and CDR2 is SFDVKD. Trimming shortened V by 4 bases and J by 6 bases, and 15 bases separated the two germline ends. The CDR3 sequence: CATSDRTGNSEQYF. The DNA for the CDR3 is TGTGCCACCAGTGACCGCACAGGAAACTCCGAGCAGTACTTC.

The rearrangement uses TRBV28 and TRBJ2-1; 8 nucleotides align to TRBD2. The CDR3 consists of 15 residues. The J segment lost 4 bases and the V segment lost 5 bases, leaving 7 bases of the junction unmatched. Germline CDR1 reads MDHEN; CDR2 reads SYDVKM. The CDR3 loop reads CASSRRGGPYNEQFF. CDR3 in DNA: TGTGCCAGCAGTCGTCGGGGGGGCCCATACAATGAGCAGTTCTTC.